This TCR beta chain originates from a study of T-cell reconstitution after alpha-beta-depleted transplantation in children. The TCRbeta library incorporated unique molecular identifiers. TCRdb reanalysed the PCR reads using MiXCR and keeps one entry per CDR3 protein. The sample holds a few hundred thousand distinct CDR3 sequences, approximately 13% seen once. The TCR comes from a human donor who donated a stem cell graft to a child with combined immunodeficiency. The sample consisted of PBMCs from the stem cell graft donor, taken from the stem cell graft.

CDR3 loop: CSASGVAGELFF. Written as DNA, the CDR3 is TGCAGTGCTTCAGGGGTAGCCGGGGAGCTGTTTTTT. This chain connects TRBV20-1 to TRBJ2-2, with TRBD1 as a possible D gene (6 bases). V lost 5 bases to trimming and J lost 6 bases, with 10 bases between them. CDR3 length: 12 amino acids. Germline values: CDR1 DFQATT, CDR2 SNEGSKA (reference sequence).